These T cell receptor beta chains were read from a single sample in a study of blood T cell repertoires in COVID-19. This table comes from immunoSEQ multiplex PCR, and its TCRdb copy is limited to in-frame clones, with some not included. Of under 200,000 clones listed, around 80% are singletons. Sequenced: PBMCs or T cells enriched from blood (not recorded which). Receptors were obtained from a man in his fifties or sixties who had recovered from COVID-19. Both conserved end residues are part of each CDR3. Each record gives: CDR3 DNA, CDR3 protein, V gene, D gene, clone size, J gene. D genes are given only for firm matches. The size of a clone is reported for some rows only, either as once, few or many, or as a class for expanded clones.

DNA: TGTGCCAGCAGCCCAGACAGGGACAGCTATGGCTACACCTTC; CDR3: CASSPDRDSYGYTF; V: TRBV7-9; D: TRBD1; size: .; J: TRBJ1-2
DNA: TGCGCCAGCAGTGGGACAGCTGCAACTAATGAAAAACTGTTTTTT; CDR3: CASSGTAATNEKLFF; V: TRBV10-1; D: .; size: .; J: TRBJ1-4
DNA: TGCAGCCTTACGGGACTAGCGGGAACAGGGGCAGATACGCAGTATTTT; CDR3: CSLTGLAGTGADTQYF; V: TRBV29-1; D: TRBD2; size: .; J: TRBJ2-3
DNA: TGTGCCAGCTCACCAAGGCAGGGAACAGATACGCAGTATTTT; CDR3: CASSPRQGTDTQYF; V: TRBV18; D: .; size: .; J: TRBJ2-3
DNA: TGTGCCATCTCCGGGACAGGGGATTATAGTGAGCAGTTCTTC; CDR3: CAISGTGDYSEQFF; V: TRBV10-3; D: TRBD1; size: .; J: TRBJ2-1
DNA: TGTGCCAGCAGCCCTAAAGGACAGGGCGGTGGCTACACCTTC; CDR3: CASSPKGQGGGYTF; V: TRBV7-3; D: TRBD1; size: .; J: TRBJ1-2
DNA: TGTGCCAGCAGTACCACAGACACTGAAGCTTTCTTT; CDR3: CASSTTDTEAFF; V: TRBV12-3/TRBV12-4; D: .; size: .; J: TRBJ1-1
DNA: TGTGCCAGCAGGGCCCCGAGGGGGTCAAATTCACCCCTCCACTTT; CDR3: CASRAPRGSNSPLHF; V: TRBV6-5; D: .; size: .; J: TRBJ1-6
DNA: TGTGCCAGCAGTTACTCAGTCCCAGCCGGGGAAACTGAAGCTTTCTTT; CDR3: CASSYSVPAGETEAFF; V: TRBV6-5; D: .; size: .; J: TRBJ1-1
DNA: TGTGCCAGCAGTTCGGGGGAAGGCAATCAGCCCCAGCATTTT; CDR3: CASSSGEGNQPQHF; V: TRBV27; D: .; size: once; J: TRBJ1-5